This T cell receptor beta chain was identified in a study of post-analysis software for immune sequencing data. Overall study: Secondary progressive, relapsing-remitting and progressive-relapsing multiple sclerosis were among the included disease courses.

Carried by the TCR beta cDNA libraries were unique molecular identifiers. There were roughly 0.95 to 10 million T cells, and about half a million cDNA molecules came from them. TCRdb independently ran MiXCR on the PCR reads; one entry per CDR3 protein. The sample has more than 500,000 distinct CDR3 sequences, 34% seen once. Remarks on this clonotype: Its antigen is currently unknown.

Findings and limits, study-wide: Comparison with controls showed significantly lower normalized Chao1 diversity in multiple sclerosis patients. Pronounced co-clustering by F measure was evident among identically batched samples.

Material for sequencing was blood. This receptor was taken from a girl aged 2-17 years with multiple sclerosis.

CDR3 residues: CASSLGQGHNEQYF. The CDR3 nucleotides are TGTGCCAGCAGCTTGGGACAGGGGCACAACGAGCAGTACTTC. The chain joins TRBV7-2 to TRBJ2-7; TRBD1 matches at 10 bases. This CDR3 has 14 amino acids. Germline lookup yields CDR1 SGHTA and CDR2 FQGNSA. V shed 3 bases, J shed 5 bases, and the junction held 4 bases outside the gene matches.